A single sample gave rise to the 29 T cell receptor beta chains below, sequenced in a study of T cell changes during pregnancy in multiple sclerosis (dated by TCRdb to between 2018 and 2021). Receptor amplification or capture employed the immunoSEQ multiplex PCR assay. TCRdb obtained this table from immuneACCESS and retained in-frame rearrangements with V and J assigned. These tables miss some clones; where compared with another copy, unresolved V genes account for less than half of the shortfall, and the remainder is unexplained. The sample table contains about 48,000 clones; only one count was recorded for around 90% of them. Around 1.2% of the sample is taken by the ten largest. The sample consisted of CD4+ T cells from peripheral blood mononuclear cells, taken in the second trimester of pregnancy. The receptors originated from a female donor with multiple sclerosis, enrolled in a pregnancy study.

This chain links TRBV2 with TRBJ2-5; the D gene is possibly TRBD1 (5 bases). V was clipped by 9 bases and J by 2 bases, with 22 bases between them. The CDR3 contains 16 residues. Per germline, CDR1 SNHLY and CDR2 FYNNEI. The CDR3 here is CASKIQGTGAQETQYF. CDR3 in DNA: TGTGCCAGTAAAATCCAGGGCACAGGCGCACAAGAGACCCAGTACTTC.

The CDR3 sequence: CASSLQGPYGYTF. The CDR3 nucleotides read TGCGCCAGCAGCTTACAGGGTCCCTATGGCTACACCTTC. The V call is TRBV5-1, the J call TRBJ1-2; a possible D gene is TRBD1 (6 bases). Germline CDR1 and CDR2: SGHRS and YFSETQ. V was shortened by 2 bases and J by 4 bases, with 9 bases between the two germline ends. CDR3 length equals 13 residues.

V is TRBV5-1 and J is TRBJ1-2; D gene unclear. The CDR3 runs to 15 residues. Per the germline V gene, CDR1 is SGHRS and CDR2 is YFSETQ. V was pared by 1 base and J by 2 bases, with 12 bases between. CDR3 amino acids: CASSLRTDKNYGYTF. Written as DNA, the CDR3 is TGCGCCAGCAGCTTGCGAACAGATAAAAACTATGGCTACACCTTC.

The rearrangement joins TRBV21-1 to TRBJ1-4; the table's D gene call, TRBD1, was not cross checked with the DNA. TRBV21-1 is reported as a pseudogene. This CDR3 has 15 amino acids. DNA for the CDR3: TGTGCCAGACAGACAGTAGCAGCAACTAATGAAAAACTGTTTTTT. It codes for CARQTVAATNEKLFF.

The chain couples TRBV5-1 to TRBJ2-1; 7 bases match TRBD2. The germline V gene has CDR1 SGHRS and CDR2 YFSETQ. Trimming took 5 bases from V and 3 from J; bases not matched to a gene: 5. The CDR3 spans 14 residues. The CDR3 nucleotides read TGCGCCAGCAGTCCTAGCGGATACTACAATGAGCAGTTCTTC. Protein: CASSPSGYYNEQFF.

This chain links TRBV18 with TRBJ2-3; 7 nucleotides match TRBD1. The CDR3 runs to 14 residues. Trimming took 4 bases from V and 3 from J; bases not matched to a gene: 4. Germline lookup yields CDR1 KGHSH and CDR2 LQKENI. The CDR3 reads CASSQGQNTDTQYF. The CDR3 DNA reads as TGTGCCAGCTCACAGGGACAGAATACAGATACGCAGTATTTT.

The gene calls are TRBV7-9 and TRBJ1-1; 10 bases agree with TRBD1. V was clipped by 4 bases and J by 4 bases; unmatched bases: 3. In germline, CDR1 is SEHNR, CDR2 FQNEAQ (reference sequence). The CDR3 consists of 14 residues. The CDR3 nucleotides read TGTGCCAGCAGCTCGACAGGGGGCTTCACTGAAGCTTTCTTT. It translates to CASSSTGGFTEAFF.

The rearrangement links TRBV11-3 to TRBJ2-1; D remains ambiguous. Trimming took off 3 bases at V and 9 bases at J, with 12 bases between the two ends. Per germline, CDR1 SGHNT and CDR2 YENEEA. The CDR3 consists of 13 residues. This chain's CDR3 is CASSLPSVTEQFF. CDR3 in DNA: TGTGCCAGCAGCTTGCCCAGCGTCACTGAGCAGTTCTTC.

For this clone: One junction end does not reproduce the germline sequence, and a read error may be involved. This sample includes further DNA sequences coding for the same CDR3. The rearrangement uses TRBV4-3 and TRBJ1-2; no definite D call. The germline CDR1 and CDR2 sequences are LGHNA and YSLEER. The CDR3 is 14 residues long. The CDR3 DNA reads as TGCGCCAGCAGCCAGGATCAAACTAAATATGGCTACACCTTC. Translated, it gives CASSQDQTKYGYTF.

This sequence joins TRBV6-5 and TRBJ2-7; 8 bases fit TRBD1. The CDR3 has 15 amino acids. J was trimmed by 4 bases and V by 7 bases; bases with no gene match: 12. Germline lookup yields CDR1 MNHEY and CDR2 SVGAGI. The CDR3 DNA follows: TGTGCCAGCACTAGATCTCAGGGGGCGGGGTACGAGCAGTACTTC. This codes for CASTRSQGAGYEQYF.

This clone occurred once. This chain links TRBV28 with TRBJ2-1; weak D call: TRBD2 (5 bases). Trimming cost V 2 bases and J 5 bases, with 10 bases left between them. CDR3 length: 14 residues. In germline, CDR1 is MDHEN, CDR2 SYDVKM. CDR3 DNA: TGTGCCAGCAGTTTAATCCCCGGGGACAATGAGCAGTTCTTC. It is translated as CASSLIPGDNEQFF.

In its sample, this clone was seen once. The chain links TRBV5-1 to TRBJ2-2; 12 nucleotides agree with TRBD2. Germline V gene data show CDR1 as SGHRS and CDR2 as YFSETQ. The CDR3 covers 15 residues. The V gene end was trimmed by 5 bases and the J gene end by 1 base; junction bases not matched to a gene: 0. CDR3 sequence: CASRLAGGNTGELFF. CDR3 nucleotide sequence: TGCGCCAGCAGACTAGCGGGAGGGAACACCGGGGAGCTGTTTTTT.

This clone has just a few counts. The rearrangement links TRBV19 to TRBJ2-7; 9 bases align to TRBD2. The CDR3 extends over 15 amino acids. Germline V gene lookup returns CDR1 LNHDA and CDR2 SQIVND (reference sequence). V trimming: 4 bases; J trimming: 0 bases; junction bases outside the gene matches: 4. The CDR3 bases are TGTGCCAGTAGTACCCAGCGGGAGGCCTCCTACGAGCAGTACTTC. Its protein is CASSTQREASYEQYF.

This chain joins TRBV7-2 and TRBJ2-7; 9 bases agree with TRBD2. The CDR3 contains 15 residues. Germline V lookup: CDR1 SGHTA, CDR2 FQGNSA. The ends lost 2 bases at V and 2 bases at J; junction bases unmatched: 4. The CDR3 region has the DNA TGTGCCAGCAGCTTACGGGCGGGAGGGCCCTACGAGCAGTACTTC. Protein sequence: CASSLRAGGPYEQYF.

The chain links TRBV4-2 to TRBJ1-1, with D perhaps matching TRBD1 (6 bases). CDR1 and CDR2 from the germline V gene are LGHNA and YNFKEQ. The CDR3 totals 15 residues. Trimming shortened V by 0 bases and J by 0 bases, and 8 bases separated the two germline ends. The CDR3 region is CASSQEAGVNTEAFF. The CDR3 nucleotides read TGTGCCAGCAGCCAAGAGGCAGGGGTGAACACTGAAGCTTTCTTT.

The chain employs TRBV7-2 and TRBJ1-1; possible D gene TRBD1, 6 bases. CDR1 SGHTA and CDR2 FQGNSA come from the germline V gene. The CDR3 length is 12 residues. With 3 bases removed from V and 10 bases from J, the gap between germline ends came to 12 bases. The CDR3 loop is CASSFTGTIAFF. The CDR3 coding sequence is TGTGCCAGCAGCTTTACCGGGACAATAGCTTTCTTT.

This chain uses TRBV7-7 with TRBJ2-2; the D is unclear. V lost 5 bases to trimming and J lost 0 bases, with 10 bases between them. CDR3 length: 15 amino acids. Germline CDR1 and CDR2: SSHAT and FNYEAQ (reference sequence). The CDR3 loop reads CASSALSTNTGELFF. CDR3 in DNA: TGTGCCAGCAGCGCCCTCTCTACGAACACCGGGGAGCTGTTTTTT.

This chain links TRBV4-1 with TRBJ2-5; TRBD2 matches at 9 bases. This CDR3 has 14 amino acids. With V trimmed by 2 bases and J by 5 bases, 3 bases remained unmatched. CDR1 MGHRA and CDR2 YSYEKL come from the germline V gene. The CDR3 spells CASSQRTSDETQYF. Written as DNA, the CDR3 is TGCGCCAGCAGCCAACGGACTAGCGACGAGACCCAGTACTTC.

The chain joins TRBV13 to TRBJ1-3; D uncertain. The V end lost 4 bases, the J end lost 0 bases, and 13 bases lay between the germline ends. CDR3 size: 16 residues. CDR1 and CDR2 from the germline V gene are PRHDT and FYEKMQ (reference sequence). The CDR3: CASSSGSGYSGNTIYF. In DNA form, the CDR3 reads TGTGCCAGCAGCTCGGGTTCGGGATACTCTGGAAACACCATATATTTT.

The J gene is TRBJ2-7, the V gene TRBV11-1; TRBD2 aligns across 7 bases. The CDR3 runs to 15 residues. Per the germline V gene, CDR1 is SGHAT and CDR2 is FQDESV (reference sequence). With 8 bases clipped from V and 5 bases from J, the junction kept 15 bases outside the gene matches. The CDR3 nucleotides are TGTGCCAGCGGCGATGCCAGCGGGAACAACGACGAGCAGTACTTC. The encoded protein is CASGDASGNNDEQYF.

The chain links TRBV11-2 to TRBJ2-7, with TRBD2 identical over 9 bases. Trimming at V came to 5 bases and at J to 2 bases, leaving 10 bases not matched to a gene. CDR3 length: 16 amino acids. Germline V lookup: CDR1 SGHAT, CDR2 FQNNGV. The CDR3 region has the DNA TGTGCCAGCAGCCCCGATAGCGGGGGCTCGACCTACGAGCAGTACTTC. It codes for CASSPDSGGSTYEQYF.

This clone has a single count. The genes are TRBV11-2 and TRBJ1-4; tentatively, D is TRBD1 (6 bases). Germline lookup yields CDR1 SGHAT and CDR2 FQNNGV. CDR3 length: 15 amino acids. The V end was cut by 0 bases, the J end by 8 bases, with 13 bases between. The DNA of the CDR3 is TGTGCCAGCAGCTTAGACCCTACAGGGTTCGAAAAACTGTTTTTT. Its protein product is CASSLDPTGFEKLFF.

This sequence joins TRBV2 and TRBJ2-7; 8 bases are a match to TRBD1. This CDR3 region has 15 residues. Germline-derived CDR1 and CDR2 are SNHLY and FYNNEI. J gave up 4 bases and V 3 bases, and 8 bases lay outside the gene matches. The CDR3 region has the DNA TGTGCCAGCAGTGAGCGGCAGGGGGCATTTTACGAGCAGTACTTC. Protein: CASSERQGAFYEQYF.

CDR3 region: CASSFERRGGYTF. The CDR3 DNA sequence: TGTGCCAGCAGCTTTGAACGTCGCGGTGGCTACACCTTC. The gene calls are TRBV7-2 and TRBJ1-2; no firm D call. Germline V CDR1 and CDR2: SGHTA, FQGNSA. V lost 3 bases, J lost 7 bases, and 12 bases lay in between. CDR3 size: 13 residues.

The V call is TRBV19, the J call TRBJ2-3; D call uncertain. Germline V CDR1 and CDR2: LNHDA, SQIVND (reference sequence). This CDR3 spans 16 amino acids. Between the trimmed V and J ends, which lost 5 bases and 0 bases, there was a span of 15 bases. For the CDR3, the DNA is TGTGCCAGTAGTGACCCCCCAGGCTATAGCACAGATACGCAGTATTTT. It is translated as CASSDPPGYSTDTQYF.

This chain connects TRBV2 to TRBJ2-2; maybe TRBD1 (5 bases). CDR3 length equals 14 residues. Germline values: CDR1 SNHLY, CDR2 FYNNEI. Between the trimmed V and J ends, which lost 6 bases and 2 bases, there was a span of 10 bases. The CDR3 region is CASRGRINTGELFF. In nucleotides, the CDR3 is TGTGCCAGCAGGGGGCGCATTAACACCGGGGAGCTGTTTTTT.

V gene TRBV25-1 combines with J gene TRBJ1-3; D uncertain. V lost 1 base to trimming and J lost 1 base, with 8 bases between them. The germline CDR1 and CDR2 sequences are MGHDK and SYGVNS. The CDR3 length is 15 residues. The CDR3 coding sequence is TGTGCCAGCAGTGAATTGTCGGGTTCTGGAAACACCATATATTTT. Translating gives CASSELSGSGNTIYF.

V is TRBV27 and J is TRBJ2-7; 7 bases are shared with TRBD2. J gave up 4 bases and V 0 bases, and 6 bases lay outside the gene matches. The CDR3 spans 15 residues. The germline gives CDR1 MNHEY, CDR2 SMNVEV (reference sequence). The CDR3 nucleotides read TGTGCCAGCAGTTTATCGGGGGGGTCGGGATACGAGCAGTACTTC. Translating gives CASSLSGGSGYEQYF.

The rearrangement uses TRBV5-1 and TRBJ2-3, with 12 bases aligning to TRBD1. The trim removed 4 bases at V and 3 bases at J, leaving 3 bases unmatched. The CDR3 runs to 15 residues. Germline-derived CDR1 and CDR2 are SGHRS and YFSETQ. CDR3 region: CASSRGQGATDTQYF. The CDR3 bases are TGCGCCAGCAGCCGGGGACAGGGGGCTACAGATACGCAGTATTTT.